Listed below are T cell receptor beta chains from one sample, sequenced in a study of T-cell memory formation after mild COVID-19. TCRdb re-called the 5' RACE reads with MiXCR, one entry per CDR3 protein. Of roughly 150,000 distinct CDR3 sequences listed, 10% to 15% are singletons. The sequenced sample consisted of PBMCs or a T cell subset sorted from them (not recorded which). All receptors come from a man aged 18 to 29 who had mild COVID-19 (a few samples of this study predate the infection). Cell type and time point are not known. CDR3s leave out the opening cysteine and the closing phenylalanine or tryptophan.

j_call v_call cdr3_aa
TRBJ2-1 TRBV7-2 ASSFGFRRGQF
TRBJ2-4 TRBV10-3 ATATGTGGNIQY
TRBJ2-7 TRBV28 ASSLVAGKYYEQY
TRBJ1-1 TRBV28 ASSLGGQPLEAF
TRBJ2-3 TRBV15 ATSRSQTGATAQY
TRBJ1-5 TRBV20-1 SARGGQPQH
TRBJ1-3 TRBV7-6 ASSLRVDSVPSLHRENTIY
TRBJ1-2 TRBV20-1 SIYNYGYT
TRBJ1-1 TRBV7-9 ASSPRRQGNTEAF
TRBJ1-5 TRBV10-3 AISAGLGNQPQH
TRBJ1-6 TRBV3-1 ASSQDTRFSPLH
TRBJ1-2 TRBV5-1 ASSQVEGYGYT
TRBJ2-3 TRBV5-1 ASSAGQLGPTDTQY
TRBJ1-2 TRBV12-3/TRBV12-4 ASSRDARGLS
TRBJ2-5 TRBV2 ASQADQETQY
TRBJ2-3 TRBV5-1 ASSLDPSGNTDTQY
TRBJ1-2 TRBV29-1 SVSPGRDYGYT
TRBJ2-3 TRBV6-1 ASQWHITDTQY
TRBJ1-6 TRBV18 ASSPPGTGSRSPLH
TRBJ1-2 TRBV12-3/TRBV12-4 ASSLLTGDRTYGYT
TRBJ2-3 TRBV18 ASSPPGFSTDTQY
TRBJ2-1 TRBV7-3 ASSRLSGLPDNEQF
TRBJ1-2 TRBV14 ASSQDRGTVGYGYT
TRBJ2-1 TRBV27 ASSLTRTGLNEQF
TRBJ1-2 TRBV5-5 ASSLGTATNYGYT
TRBJ2-7 TRBV25-1 ASSADSGSYEQY
TRBJ2-2 TRBV4-1 ASSQQGLAGANTGELF
TRBJ2-3 TRBV20-1 SARPRDRAGDTQY
TRBJ1-2 TRBV7-8 ASSQDRKAYGYT
TRBJ1-4 TRBV5-1 ASSNGRSRWEKLF
TRBJ2-5 TRBV6-2/TRBV6-3 ASQPGQDEETQY
TRBJ2-3 TRBV6-5 ASSFLAGGRNTDTQY
TRBJ1-5 TRBV3-1 ASSQDREPQH
TRBJ1-2 TRBV3-1 ASSHRQAMGYGYT
TRBJ1-1 TRBV7-3 ASSLMRGPNTEAF
TRBJ1-1 TRBV5-5 ASSLGSGQEAF
TRBJ2-5 TRBV5-1 ASSVGTSGAQETQY
TRBJ1-2 TRBV7-2 ASSLGTAGDYGYT
TRBJ2-7 TRBV5-1 ASSLDSVFSYEQY
TRBJ1-1 TRBV5-1 ASSLAGVGDTEAF
TRBJ2-2 TRBV30 AWSGGGELF
TRBJ2-7 TRBV11-2 ASSLAPGTSYEQY
TRBJ1-3 TRBV18 ASSLERGNTIY
TRBJ2-7 TRBV12-3/TRBV12-4 ASSRSGTGGEEQY
TRBJ2-5 TRBV20-1 SARRTQGPQY
TRBJ2-2 TRBV12-3/TRBV12-4 ASRDSIGELF
TRBJ2-5 TRBV5-1 ASSLAASSEETQY
TRBJ2-2 TRBV11-1 ASTRRGRTGELF
TRBJ1-1 TRBV5-1 ASSRDVGGSEAF